These 5 T cell receptor beta chains were all obtained from the same sample, sequenced in a study of shared clonotypes between healthy human individuals. Data came from immunoSEQ multiplex PCR; TCRdb stores just in-frame clones and leaves some out. The sample yields about 2,500,000 clones, just over 90% seen once. The material sequenced was naive CD4+ T cells sorted from blood. Subset described: CD45RA+ positively selected. Receptors originate from a man younger than 35 in good health.

The chain couples TRBV2 to TRBJ1-2; 7 bases are a match to TRBD1. This CDR3 region has 15 residues. CDR1 and CDR2 (germline): SNHLY, FYNNEI. V lost 5 bases, J lost 4 bases, and 10 bases stayed unmatched. The CDR3 region is CASSPETGNPYGYTF. For the CDR3, the DNA is TGTGCCAGCAGTCCCGAGACAGGGAATCCCTATGGCTACACCTTC.

This sequence joins TRBV6-5 and TRBJ1-2; 7 bases fit TRBD1. This CDR3 spans 15 amino acids. In germline, CDR1 is MNHEY, CDR2 SVGAGI. The trim removed 0 bases at V and 4 bases at J, leaving 5 bases unmatched. CDR3 amino acids: CASSYSQGISYGYTF. For the CDR3, the DNA is TGTGCCAGCAGTTACTCACAGGGGATCTCCTATGGCTACACCTTC.

The chain couples TRBV10-3 to TRBJ2-3; D gene unclear. The CDR3 spans 11 residues. Germline V gives CDR1 ENHRY, CDR2 SYGVKD. V gave up 11 bases and J gave up 4 bases, with 10 bases separating them. DNA for the CDR3: TGTGCCTCCCGATGGGCAGATACGCAGTATTTT. It specifies CASRWADTQYF.

The DNA for the CDR3 is TGTGCCAGCTCACCAGAAGAAGATTTGGGGGCTTACTTC. This translates into CASSPEEDLGAYF. V usage is TRBV18 and J usage is TRBJ2-7, with D possibly being TRBD1 (6 bases). The length of the CDR3 is 13 residues. Trimming removed 2 bases from V and 13 bases from J, with 18 bases in between. The V gene's germline CDR1 is KGHSH and CDR2 LQKENI.

For this clone: This sample also contains other DNA sequences that code for the same CDR3. The rearrangement joins TRBV5-1 to TRBJ1-1, with D perhaps matching TRBD1 (6 bases). There are 15 residues in the CDR3. CDR1 SGHRS and CDR2 YFSETQ come from the germline V gene. The V and J ends lost 4 bases and 1 base respectively, with 14 bases between them. This CDR3 is CASSLEGGPNTEAFF. In DNA, the CDR3 is TGCGCCAGCAGCCTAGAGGGGGGACCGAACACTGAAGCTTTCTTT.